This TCR beta chain was captured by sequencing in a study of long-term antiretroviral therapy in people with HIV. Notes on the study in general: Repertoires looked antigen-experienced, with only a slight naive shift after ART. Diversity rose after ART but stayed below transplant donor controls.

An immunoSEQ assay, version v3.0, was performed at survey level. Measured with immunoSEQ multiplex PCR; TCRdb has only the in-frame clones, and not every one. The top ten hold around 7.5% of the sample, which has about 33,000 clones, 60% to 85% seen once. This CDR3 has 13 residues. Trimming removed 5 bases at V and 4 bases at J, with 9 bases between. Germline CDR1 reads SGHAT; CDR2 reads FQNNGV. A note on this clone: Its antigen is as yet unknown.

Here the sequenced sample was unsorted PBMCs, taken 2 years after starting antiretroviral therapy. This receptor was obtained from a woman in her forties or fifties with HIV. The V call is TRBV11-2, the J call TRBJ2-1; TRBD2 might be the D (5 bases). The CDR3 nucleotides are TGTGCCAGCAGCACTAGGCGGTACAATGAGCAGTTCTTC. Translated, it gives CASSTRRYNEQFF. Complete variable domain (other parts from reference TRBV11-2 and TRBJ2-1): EAGVAQSPRYKIIEKRQSVAFWCNPISGHATLYWYQQILGQGPKLLIQFQNNGVVDDSQLPKDRFSAERLKGVDSTLKIQPAKLEDSAVYLCASSTRRYNEQFFGPGTRLTVL.